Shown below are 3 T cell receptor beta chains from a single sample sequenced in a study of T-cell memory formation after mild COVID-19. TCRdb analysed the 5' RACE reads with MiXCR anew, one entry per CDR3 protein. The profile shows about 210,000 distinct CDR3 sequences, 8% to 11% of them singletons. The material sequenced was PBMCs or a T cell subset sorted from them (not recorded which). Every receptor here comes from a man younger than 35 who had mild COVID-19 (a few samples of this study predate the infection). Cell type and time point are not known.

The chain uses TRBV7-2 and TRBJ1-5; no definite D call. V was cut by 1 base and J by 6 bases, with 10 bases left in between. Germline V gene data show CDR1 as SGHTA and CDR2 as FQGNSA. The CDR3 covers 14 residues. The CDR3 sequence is CASSLVGVGQPQHF. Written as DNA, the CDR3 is TGTGCCAGCAGCTTAGTTGGGGTGGGTCAGCCCCAGCATTTT.

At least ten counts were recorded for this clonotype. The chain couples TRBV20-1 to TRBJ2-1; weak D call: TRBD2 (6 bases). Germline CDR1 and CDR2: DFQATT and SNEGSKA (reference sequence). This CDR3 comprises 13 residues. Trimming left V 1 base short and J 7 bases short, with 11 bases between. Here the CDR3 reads CSARGGLLNEQFF. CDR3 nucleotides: TGCAGTGCTAGAGGAGGACTACTGAATGAGCAGTTCTTC.

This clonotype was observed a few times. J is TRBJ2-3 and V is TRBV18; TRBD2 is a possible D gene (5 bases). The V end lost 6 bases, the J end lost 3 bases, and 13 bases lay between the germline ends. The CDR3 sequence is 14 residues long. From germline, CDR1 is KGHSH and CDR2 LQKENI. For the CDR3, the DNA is TGTGCCAGCTCCCGACTAAGACGTACAGATACGCAGTATTTT. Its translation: CASSRLRRTDTQYF.